Below, 11 T cell receptor beta chains from the same sample are listed, as sequenced in a study of OX40 agonist ivuxolimab in advanced cancers. The table came from immunoSEQ multiplex PCR; TCRdb's copy has only in-frame clones and leaves some out. The sample records about 140,000 clones, just over 90% being singletons. The sequenced sample was CD4+ or CD8+ T cells sorted from blood, obtained in a trial of the OX40 agonist ivuxolimab. The receptors here all came from an adult with an advanced solid tumor such as melanoma, head and neck, liver or kidney cancer.

The chain employs TRBV11-2 and TRBJ2-3; the D is unclear. Per germline, CDR1 SGHAT and CDR2 FQNNGV. The CDR3 sequence is 16 residues long. V lost 5 bases and J lost 3, with 18 bases in between. The CDR3 region is CASSTGSSTVTDTQYF. In DNA, the CDR3 is TGTGCCAGCAGCACTGGTTCCAGCACAGTTACAGATACGCAGTATTTT.

The chain combines TRBV9 with TRBJ2-1, with TRBD2 identical over 11 bases. With 0 bases clipped from V and 3 bases from J, the junction kept 2 bases outside the gene matches. The CDR3 is 16 residues long. The germline gives CDR1 SGDLS, CDR2 YYNGEE. The chain's CDR3 is CASSVVGTSGYNEQFF. The CDR3 DNA reads as TGTGCCAGCAGCGTAGTTGGGACTAGCGGCTACAATGAGCAGTTCTTC.

V is TRBV18 and J is TRBJ2-3, with D perhaps TRBD2 (6 bases). Germline CDR1 is KGHSH and CDR2 is LQKENI. The length of the CDR3 is 17 residues. Trimming cost V 3 bases and J 4 bases, with 20 bases left between them. The CDR3 DNA sequence: TGTGCCAGCTCACCTATACGGGACTGGGCCTCTTCAGATACGCAGTATTTT. This gives the protein CASSPIRDWASSDTQYF.

The rearrangement joins TRBV25-1 to TRBJ2-5; a weak D match, TRBD1 (5 bases). V was pared by 7 bases and J by 3 bases, with 6 bases between. Germline V CDR1 and CDR2: MGHDK, SYGVNS. The CDR3 has 11 residues. CDR3 DNA sequence: TGTGCCAGCAAAGGGGAAGAGACCCAGTACTTC. Amino acids: CASKGEETQYF.

This clone was seen a single time. The rearrangement joins TRBV9 to TRBJ2-1; possibly TRBD1 for D (6 bases). The CDR3 extends over 14 amino acids. Trimming shortened V by 6 bases and J by 7 bases, and 17 bases separated the two germline ends. Looked up from germline, CDR1 is SGDLS and CDR2 is YYNGEE. CDR3 sequence reads: CASNPGQQWNEQFF. The CDR3 nucleotides are TGTGCCAGCAACCCGGGACAACAATGGAATGAGCAGTTCTTC. Complete variable domain (other parts from reference TRBV9 and TRBJ2-1): DSGVTQTPKHLITATGQRVTLRCSPRSGDLSVYWYQQSLDQGLQFLIQYYNGEERAKGNILERFSAQQFPDLHSELNLSSLELGDSALYFCASNPGQQWNEQFFGPGTRLTVL.

This clone has a handful of counts. The V gene is TRBV9, the J gene TRBJ1-1; D gene uncertain. Germline loops: CDR1 SGDLS, CDR2 YYNGEE. V was shortened by 0 bases and J by 0 bases, with 6 bases between the two germline ends. The CDR3 extends over 14 amino acids. The CDR3 reads CASSVDELNTEAFF. In DNA, the CDR3 is TGTGCCAGCAGCGTAGATGAATTGAACACTGAAGCTTTCTTT.

This chain uses TRBV28 with TRBJ2-3; unclear D gene. V lost 5 bases and J lost 4, with 13 bases in between. CDR1 is MDHEN and CDR2 is SYDVKM in the germline V gene. There are 14 residues in the CDR3. DNA for the CDR3: TGTGCCAGCAGTCGGGTCCAGAGATCAGATACGCAGTATTTT. Encoded protein: CASSRVQRSDTQYF.

This chain connects TRBV28 to TRBJ2-1; D unclear. CDR3 size: 16 residues. Germline V lookup: CDR1 MDHEN, CDR2 SYDVKM. V lost 5 bases and J 2 bases, leaving 16 bases between the germline ends. For the CDR3, the DNA is TGTGCCAGCAGTCCCCCGAAGGGCTATCCCTACAATGAGCAGTTCTTC. It yields the protein CASSPPKGYPYNEQFF.

This chain's CDR3 is CASSQDSRDYSNQPQHF. CDR3 in DNA: TGCGCCAGCAGCCAAGATTCCAGGGATTATAGCAATCAGCCCCAGCATTTT. J is TRBJ1-5 and V is TRBV4-3; a possible D gene is TRBD1 (5 bases). V lost 0 bases and J lost 0, with 12 bases in between. CDR1 is LGHNA and CDR2 is YSLEER in the germline V gene. The CDR3 spans 17 residues.

The chain employs TRBV11-2 and TRBJ1-2, with D possibly matching TRBD1 (5 bases). Germline CDR1 SGHAT, CDR2 FQNNGV. V lost 1 base and J lost 4, with 16 bases in between. This CDR3 has 16 amino acids. CDR3: CASSLGYTGPTYGYTF. As DNA, the CDR3 is TGTGCCAGCAGCTTAGGTTATACAGGCCCCACCTATGGCTACACCTTC.

Written as DNA, the CDR3 is TGCGCCAGCAGCTTGGGAGAGACAGAGAGCTATGGCTACACCTTC. As protein: CASSLGETESYGYTF. The chain joins TRBV5-1 to TRBJ1-2; D perhaps matches TRBD1 (5 bases). Per germline, CDR1 SGHRS and CDR2 YFSETQ. V was shortened by 0 bases and J by 4 bases, with 13 bases between the two germline ends. The CDR3 length is 15 residues.